Each of the 32 T cell receptor beta chains below was sequenced from the same sample in a study of PD-1 and CTLA-4 blockade in melanoma. Clones were read by immunoSEQ multiplex PCR, and TCRdb kept only the in-frame ones, dropping some. The table lists more than 15,000 clones, about 71% of them singletons, with less than 15% in the top ten. The starting material was CD8+ T cells from peripheral blood, obtained from a patient given anti-PD-1 treatment. The receptors stem from a human donor with melanoma.

V is TRBV4-2 and J is TRBJ2-3; 9 bases are shared with TRBD2. CDR3 length: 15 amino acids. Germline-derived CDR1 and CDR2 are LGHNA and YNFKEQ. Trimming cost V 4 bases and J 6 bases; bases outside gene matches: 8. DNA for the CDR3: TGTGCCAGCAGCCGGGCGGGGGGGCCATTGGATACGCAGTATTTT. Protein sequence: CASSRAGGPLDTQYF.

The V gene is TRBV9, the J gene TRBJ2-7, with D maybe TRBD1 (6 bases). Germline CDR1 SGDLS, CDR2 YYNGEE. V lost 0 bases, J lost 2 bases, and 9 bases lay in between. The CDR3 runs to 14 residues. CDR3 DNA sequence: TGTGCCAGCAGCGTAGCTACAGGGCCCTACGAGCAGTACTTC. The encoded protein is CASSVATGPYEQYF.

The gene calls are TRBV3-1 (or the pseudogene TRBV3-2) and TRBJ2-5; TRBD2 matches at 10 bases. With 3 bases clipped from V and 7 bases from J, the junction kept 11 bases outside the gene matches. Germline V gene lookup returns CDR1 LGHDT and CDR2 YNNKEL (reference sequence). This CDR3 has 16 residues. CDR3 DNA: TGTGCCAGCAGCCATGGAGGAGCTAGCGGGGGTGGGACCCAGTACTTC. As protein: CASSHGGASGGGTQYF.

This chain links TRBV24-1 with TRBJ2-2; D ambiguous. This CDR3 is built from 12 residues. V was cut by 2 bases and J by 8 bases, with 5 bases left in between. The V gene's germline CDR1 is KGHDR and CDR2 SFDVKD. The CDR3 is CATSDSTGELFF. CDR3 in DNA: TGTGCCACCAGTGATTCGACGGGGGAGCTGTTTTTT.

V and J are TRBV4-1 and TRBJ1-1; possibly TRBD1 for D (5 bases). Germline CDR1 MGHRA, CDR2 YSYEKL. The CDR3 contains 16 residues. With 1 base removed from V and 5 bases from J, the gap between germline ends came to 17 bases. CDR3 residues: CASSQVVGAGGTEAFF. The CDR3 DNA is TGCGCCAGCAGCCAAGTAGTAGGAGCCGGGGGGACTGAAGCTTTCTTT.

This clone was seen a single time. The J gene is TRBJ2-7, the V gene TRBV4-1; TRBD1 or TRBD2 may be the D gene (5 bases each). The germline V gene has CDR1 MGHRA and CDR2 YSYEKL. This CDR3 region has 13 residues. The V end was cut by 1 base, the J end by 3 bases, with 7 bases between. The chain's CDR3 is CASSQGDGYEQYF. CDR3 DNA: TGCGCCAGCAGCCAAGGGGACGGCTACGAGCAGTACTTC.

The chain employs TRBV4-1 and TRBJ1-2, with TRBD1 as a possible D gene (5 bases). CDR3 size: 14 residues. Germline assignment: CDR1 MGHRA and CDR2 YSYEKL. V gave up 3 bases and J gave up 0 bases, with 8 bases separating them. CDR3 residues: CASSQGRANYGYTF. For the CDR3, the DNA is TGCGCCAGCAGCCAGGGACGGGCTAACTATGGCTACACCTTC.

This chain links TRBV11-1 with TRBJ2-5; D gene unclear. From germline, CDR1 is SGHAT and CDR2 FQDESV (reference sequence). This CDR3 has 14 residues. Trimming took off 0 bases at V and 3 bases at J, with 8 bases between the two ends. CDR3 bases: TGTGCCAGCAGCTTAGCCCAGCGTGAAGAGACCCAGTACTTC. Amino acids: CASSLAQREETQYF.

This clone was seen once. The chain employs TRBV5-1 and TRBJ1-1, with no clear D. V was cut by 0 bases and J by 1 base, with 7 bases left in between. Germline V gene sequence: CDR1 SGHRS, CDR2 YFSETQ. CDR3 length: 14 residues. The CDR3 sequence is CASSLDAENTEAFF. CDR3 DNA sequence: TGCGCCAGCAGCTTGGATGCAGAGAACACTGAAGCTTTCTTT.

This chain connects TRBV5-6 to TRBJ2-5, with 7 bases identical to TRBD2. Germline V gene lookup returns CDR1 SGHDT and CDR2 YYEEEE. V shed 2 bases and J 4 bases; nucleotides not matched to a gene: 5. The CDR3 loop spans 14 amino acids. This chain's CDR3 is CASSFSSGRETQYF. The CDR3 nucleotides are TGTGCCAGCAGCTTCTCTAGCGGTAGAGAGACCCAGTACTTC.

The chain links TRBV4-1 to TRBJ2-7; D is perhaps TRBD1 (5 bases). Germline-derived CDR1 and CDR2 are MGHRA and YSYEKL. The ends were cut back, 5 bases at V and 3 bases at J, with 14 bases in the middle. The CDR3 has 14 amino acids. CDR3 region: CASSNTVDSYEQYF. The CDR3 bases are TGCGCCAGCAGCAACACCGTTGACAGCTACGAGCAGTACTTC.

This clone has just a few counts. V usage is TRBV6-5 and J usage is TRBJ1-1; possibly TRBD1 for D (5 bases). Trimming took 7 bases from V and 9 from J, leaving 15 bases between them. This CDR3 contains 12 residues. Germline V gene data show CDR1 as MNHEY and CDR2 as SVGAGI. Here the CDR3 DNA reads TGTGCCAGCAATGGCGGGGGGGAACAAGCTTTCTTT. Its protein is CASNGGGEQAFF.

This rearrangement joins TRBV15 to TRBJ1-5; D is ambiguous. The germline V and J ends were trimmed by 1 base and 4 bases, with 8 bases remaining between them. CDR3 size: 14 residues. Germline V gene lookup returns CDR1 LNHNV and CDR2 YYDKDF (reference sequence). CDR3 loop: CATSRGRENQPQHF. In DNA form, the CDR3 reads TGTGCCACCAGCAGAGGACGGGAGAATCAGCCCCAGCATTTT.

The chain combines TRBV21-1 with TRBJ1-2; TRBD1 is the table's D call and was not checked against the DNA. TRBV21-1 is flagged as a pseudogene. This CDR3 has 14 amino acids. The CDR3 loop is CASSNRTANYGYTF. DNA for the CDR3: TGTGCCAGCAGCAACCGGACAGCAAACTATGGCTACACCTTC.

The chain couples TRBV27 to TRBJ1-2, with D maybe TRBD1 (5 bases). The CDR3 loop spans 13 amino acids. Germline CDR1 is MNHEY and CDR2 is SMNVEV (reference sequence). Trimming left V 2 bases short and J 8 bases short, with 12 bases between. The CDR3 region has the DNA TGTGCCAGCAGTTTACCTGGGGCCCAGGGCTACACCTTC. Protein sequence: CASSLPGAQGYTF.

This clone was observed a few times. The V gene is TRBV10-3, the J gene TRBJ1-5; TRBD1 might be the D (5 bases). Trimming pared 10 bases from V and 2 bases from J, leaving 21 bases between. This CDR3 region has 16 residues. Germline CDR1 is ENHRY and CDR2 is SYGVKD. CDR3 loop: CATSGWDENGNQPQHF. The CDR3, as DNA: TGTGCCACATCAGGTTGGGACGAGAATGGCAATCAGCCCCAGCATTTT.

The V and J genes are TRBV7-6 and TRBJ2-2; D remains ambiguous. The CDR3 consists of 16 residues. Trimming stripped 5 bases from V and 0 bases from J, with 13 bases between. Germline assignment: CDR1 SGHVS and CDR2 FNYEAQ. The CDR3 loop reads CASSRNTFANTGELFF. The CDR3 nucleotides read TGTGCCAGCAGCCGCAACACGTTCGCGAACACCGGGGAGCTGTTTTTT.

The DNA for the CDR3 is TGTGCTAGTGCCCCACAGGGGGCTCAGCCCCAGCATTTT. This codes for CASAPQGAQPQHF. The chain is built from TRBV12-5 and TRBJ1-5; 9 bases agree with TRBD1. The germline V gene has CDR1 LGHNT and CDR2 FRNRAP. Losses at the gene ends were 7 bases for V and 6 bases for J; bases not matched to a gene: 4. This CDR3 is built from 13 residues.

A single count supports this clone. CDR3 DNA sequence: TGTGCCTGGAGTTTACCCCGGACAGGGGATTTTGACACTGAAGCTTTCTTT. It specifies CAWSLPRTGDFDTEAFF. The chain recombines TRBV30 with TRBJ1-1, with TRBD1 identical over 9 bases. The germline V gene has CDR1 GTSNPN and CDR2 SVGIG (reference sequence). The CDR3 contains 17 residues. The V and J ends lost 2 bases and 3 bases, in that order; junction bases with no gene match: 13.

This clone came up a few times. The chain recombines TRBV7-9 with TRBJ2-7, with 7 positions matching TRBD1. The J segment lost 2 bases and the V segment lost 5 bases, leaving 9 bases of the junction unmatched. Germline V CDR1 and CDR2: SEHNR, FQNEAQ (reference sequence). The CDR3 is made up of 15 amino acids. The CDR3 coding sequence is TGTGCCAGCAGCGCCCGGGACAGCGGTGCCTACGAGCAGTACTTC. This gives the protein CASSARDSGAYEQYF.

J is TRBJ1-2 and V is TRBV15; D is possibly TRBD1 (6 bases). V was shortened by 1 base and J by 3 bases, with 12 bases between the two germline ends. CDR1 and CDR2 (germline): LNHNV, YYDKDF (reference sequence). The CDR3 totals 15 residues. In DNA form, the CDR3 reads TGTGCCACCAGCAGAGCAACAGGGCTGGACTATGGCTACACCTTC. This codes for CATSRATGLDYGYTF.

The chain combines TRBV5-1 with TRBJ1-1; 7 positions match TRBD1. The CDR3 sequence is 12 residues long. CDR1 is SGHRS and CDR2 is YFSETQ in the germline V gene. Unmatched junction bases numbered 1, after V lost 5 bases and J lost 3 bases. The CDR3: CASRTGDTEAFF. CDR3 bases: TGCGCCAGCAGAACAGGGGACACTGAAGCTTTCTTT.

This chain uses TRBV6-6 with TRBJ1-1; the match to TRBD1 covers 7 bases. Germline V CDR1 and CDR2: MNHNY, SVGAGI (reference sequence). The CDR3 contains 13 residues. Unmatched junction bases numbered 12, after V lost 6 bases and J lost 11 bases. The CDR3: CASRTGWGGDAFF. As DNA, the CDR3 is TGTGCCAGCAGGACAGGGTGGGGAGGTGACGCTTTCTTT.

The chain uses TRBV29-1 and TRBJ2-7, with 11 bases aligning to TRBD2. This CDR3 spans 16 amino acids. The junction had 9 bases not matched to a gene; V was cut back by 2 bases and J by 3 bases. Germline-derived CDR1 and CDR2 are SQVTM and ANQGSEA. The CDR3 reads CSVELATSGDNYEQYF. CDR3 nucleotides: TGCAGCGTTGAACTGGCGACTAGCGGGGACAACTACGAGCAGTACTTC.

The chain employs TRBV14 and TRBJ1-1; D possibly corresponds to TRBD1 (5 bases). V shed 1 base and J shed 1 base, with 16 bases lying between them. The CDR3 is 17 amino acids. The V gene's germline CDR1 is SGHDN and CDR2 FVKESK. The CDR3 reads CASSQVGSRVGNTEAFF. The CDR3 DNA sequence: TGTGCCAGCAGCCAAGTGGGGAGCAGGGTGGGGAACACTGAAGCTTTCTTT.

The chain is built from TRBV4-1 and TRBJ1-1; no definite D call. Trimming removed 5 bases from V and 4 bases from J, with 20 bases in between. This CDR3 has 16 amino acids. Per the germline V gene, CDR1 is MGHRA and CDR2 is YSYEKL. CDR3 in DNA: TGCGCCAGCAGCGAAAAGAGAGGCCTGTCGAGCACTGAAGCTTTCTTT. This gives the protein CASSEKRGLSSTEAFF.

This clone came up once. The V and J genes are TRBV25-1 and TRBJ2-5; the D gene is possibly TRBD2 (6 bases). Per the germline V gene, CDR1 is MGHDK and CDR2 is SYGVNS. The CDR3 is made up of 15 amino acids. The ends were cut back, 2 bases at V and 5 bases at J, with 15 bases in the middle. CDR3: CASSEARESRETQYF. In nucleotides, the CDR3 is TGTGCCAGCAGTGAAGCCCGGGAGAGCCGGGAGACCCAGTACTTC. Looking up the rest from reference TRBV25-1 and TRBJ2-5 gives the full variable domain: EADIYQTPRYLVIGTGKKITLECSQTMGHDKMYWYQQDPGMELHLIHYSYGVNSTEKGDLSSESTVSRIRTEHFPLTLESARPSHTSQYLCASSEARESRETQYFGPGTRLLVL.

The chain is built from TRBV6-5 and TRBJ2-1, with 11 bases matching TRBD2. The CDR3 length is 15 residues. Germline-derived CDR1 and CDR2 are MNHEY and SVGAGI. The V segment lost 6 bases and the J segment 7 bases; nucleotides outside the gene matches: 8. CDR3 in amino acids: CASSPLAGAGNEQFF. The DNA of the CDR3 is TGTGCCAGCAGCCCACTAGCGGGAGCGGGTAATGAGCAGTTCTTC.

The rearrangement joins TRBV9 to TRBJ2-1, with D possibly being TRBD1 (5 bases). The CDR3 runs 15 residues. Trimming left V 0 bases short and J 4 bases short, with 11 bases between. From germline, CDR1 is SGDLS and CDR2 YYNGEE. The CDR3 sequence is CASSVGGRAYNEQFF. CDR3 bases: TGTGCCAGCAGCGTAGGGGGCAGGGCTTACAATGAGCAGTTCTTC.

The chain uses TRBV30 and TRBJ2-7, with D uncertain. Germline-derived CDR1 and CDR2 are GTSNPN and SVGIG (reference sequence). The V gene lost 3 bases and the J gene lost 3 bases, with 6 bases spanning the gap. The CDR3 is 11 residues long. CDR3 in amino acids: CAWSPNYEQYF. DNA of the CDR3: TGTGCCTGGAGCCCAAACTACGAGCAGTACTTC. The variable domain in full, completed from reference TRBV30 and TRBJ2-7, reads SQTIHQWPATLVQPVGSPLSLECTVEGTSNPNLYWYRQAAGRGLQLLFYSVGIGQISSEVPQNLSASRPQDRQFILSSKKLLLSDSGFYLCAWSPNYEQYFGPGTRLTVT.

This clone was seen more than once but under ten times. V gene TRBV7-6 combines with J gene TRBJ2-2, with D uncertain. V lost 2 bases and J lost 6, with 7 bases in between. The length of the CDR3 is 13 residues. Germline CDR1 SGHVS, CDR2 FNYEAQ. CDR3 DNA sequence: TGTGCCAGCAGCTTACCTCTCGCCGGGGAGCTGTTTTTT. Translation: CASSLPLAGELFF. The variable domain in full, with the rest retrieved from reference TRBV7-6 and TRBJ2-2, is GAGVSQSPRYKVTKRGQDVALRCDPISGHVSLYWYRQALGQGPEFLTYFNYEAQQDKSGLPNDRFSAERPEGSISTLTIQRTEQRDSAMYRCASSLPLAGELFFGEGSRLTVL.

The chain carries TRBV5-1 and TRBJ2-3; D might be TRBD2 (6 bases). The CDR3 consists of 13 residues. V shed 5 bases and J shed 2 bases, with 9 bases lying between them. Per germline, CDR1 SGHRS and CDR2 YFSETQ. This CDR3 reads CASSTGLTDTQYF. CDR3 nucleotide sequence: TGCGCCAGCAGTACGGGACTCACAGATACGCAGTATTTT.